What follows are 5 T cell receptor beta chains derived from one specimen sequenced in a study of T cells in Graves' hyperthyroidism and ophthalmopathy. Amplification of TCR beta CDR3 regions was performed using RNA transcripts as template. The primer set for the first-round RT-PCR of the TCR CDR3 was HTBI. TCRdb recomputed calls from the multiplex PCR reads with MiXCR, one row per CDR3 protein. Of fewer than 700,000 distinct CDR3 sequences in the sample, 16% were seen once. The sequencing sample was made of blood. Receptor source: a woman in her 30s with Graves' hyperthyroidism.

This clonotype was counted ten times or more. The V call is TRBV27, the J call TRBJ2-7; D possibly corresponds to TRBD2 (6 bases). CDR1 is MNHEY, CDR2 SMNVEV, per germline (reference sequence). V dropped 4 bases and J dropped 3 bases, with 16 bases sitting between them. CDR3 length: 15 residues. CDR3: CASSYTRDGYYEQYF. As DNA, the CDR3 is TGTGCCAGCAGTTACACGCGGGACGGGTACTACGAGCAGTACTTC.

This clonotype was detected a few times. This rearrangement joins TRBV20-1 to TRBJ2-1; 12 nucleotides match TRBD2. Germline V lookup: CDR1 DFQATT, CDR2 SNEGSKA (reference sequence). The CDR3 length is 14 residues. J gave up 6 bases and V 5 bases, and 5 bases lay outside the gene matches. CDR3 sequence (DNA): TGCAGTGCTCCGGCTAGCGGGAGGGCCAATGAGCAGTTCTTC. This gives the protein CSAPASGRANEQFF.

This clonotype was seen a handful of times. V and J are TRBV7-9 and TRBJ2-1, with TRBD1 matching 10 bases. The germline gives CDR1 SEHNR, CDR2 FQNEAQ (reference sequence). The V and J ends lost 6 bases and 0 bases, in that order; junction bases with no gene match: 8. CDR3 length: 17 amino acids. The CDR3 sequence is CASSPGTGVASYNEQFF. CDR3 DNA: TGTGCCAGCAGTCCGGGGACAGGGGTAGCCTCCTACAATGAGCAGTTCTTC.

CDR3 coding DNA: TGTGCCAGCAGTGAACGGACTAGCGGGAGTGTGTATGAGCAGTTCTTC. Encoded protein: CASSERTSGSVYEQFF. The chain employs TRBV6-1 and TRBJ2-1; 13 nucleotides match TRBD2. The trim removed 2 bases at V and 8 bases at J, leaving 6 bases unmatched. CDR3 size: 16 residues. Germline V lookup: CDR1 MNHNS, CDR2 SASEGT.

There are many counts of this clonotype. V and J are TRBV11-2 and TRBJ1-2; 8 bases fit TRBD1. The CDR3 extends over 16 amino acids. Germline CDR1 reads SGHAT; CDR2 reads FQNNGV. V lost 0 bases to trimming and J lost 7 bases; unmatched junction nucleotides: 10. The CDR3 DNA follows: TGTGCCAGCAGCTTAGATTGGGAGCAGGGGGCCGGTGGCTACACCTTC. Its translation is CASSLDWEQGAGGYTF.